Below, 5 T cell receptor beta chains from the same sample are listed, as sequenced in a study of blood T cell repertoires in COVID-19. Produced via immunoSEQ multiplex PCR; TCRdb's table is partial and in-frame only. This sample carries fewer than 65,000 clones, roughly four fifths of them seen once, and the ten largest clones take over 3.5%. Input material: peripheral blood. The receptors derive from a man in his fifties or sixties with acute or convalescent COVID-19.

This clone was picked up a small number of times. V is TRBV5-1 and J is TRBJ1-1, with D perhaps TRBD1 (5 bases). The CDR3 covers 15 residues. The V gene lost 3 bases and the J gene lost 1 base, with 13 bases spanning the gap. CDR1 is SGHRS, CDR2 YFSETQ, per germline. The CDR3 DNA follows: TGCGCCAGCAGCTCCGACGGGCAGGGGAACACTGAAGCTTTCTTT. Its protein product is CASSSDGQGNTEAFF.

The V and J genes are TRBV7-8 and TRBJ1-2; 7 bases align to TRBD1. The CDR3 has 16 residues. Germline lookup yields CDR1 SGHVS and CDR2 FQNEAQ. The ends lost 5 bases at V and 7 bases at J; junction bases unmatched: 16. Written as DNA, the CDR3 is TGTGCCAGCAGCGCCAGACAGGGTTTCCAATTGGGTGGCTACACCTTC. Protein sequence: CASSARQGFQLGGYTF.

The chain links TRBV19 to TRBJ1-6, with D possibly matching TRBD1 (6 bases). The CDR3 is 14 residues long. The V gene's germline CDR1 is LNHDA and CDR2 SQIVND (reference sequence). Trimming stripped 7 bases from V and 7 bases from J, with 14 bases between. In DNA, the CDR3 is TGTGCCAGTAATATTTCTCAGGGGAATTCACCCCTCCACTTT. As protein: CASNISQGNSPLHF.

The genes are TRBV15 and TRBJ1-5, with D hard to call. This CDR3 is built from 17 residues. V was shortened by 0 bases and J by 7 bases, with 19 bases between the two germline ends. Germline CDR1 reads LNHNV; CDR2 reads YYDKDF (reference sequence). The CDR3 coding sequence is TGTGCCACCAGCAGAGATTGGTCTCATGAAGTAAGCCAGCCCCAGCATTTT. Protein sequence: CATSRDWSHEVSQPQHF.

The rearrangement joins TRBV19 to TRBJ1-1; tentatively, D is TRBD1 (5 bases). The germline V gene encodes CDR1 LNHDA and CDR2 SQIVND (reference sequence). V dropped 7 bases and J dropped 5 bases, with 17 bases sitting between them. The CDR3 has 14 amino acids. CDR3 DNA: TGTGCCAGTACCGCGAGGCACGGGGGGACTGAAGCTTTCTTT. This sequence encodes CASTARHGGTEAFF.